This paragraph covers one T cell receptor beta chain sequence. These data are taken from a study of blood T cell repertoires in COVID-19. CDR3 length: 14 amino acids. Germline V gene data show CDR1 as PRHDT and CDR2 as FYEKMQ (reference sequence). The ends lost 6 bases at V and 5 bases at J; junction bases unmatched: 6. Produced via immunoSEQ multiplex PCR; TCRdb's table is partial and in-frame only. The table shows 190,000 or so clones, with around 87% occurring only once. The TCR sequence derives from a man aged 35 to 55 with active or convalescent COVID-19. The chain recombines TRBV13 with TRBJ2-5; 10 positions agree with TRBD2. The sample comprised peripheral blood. The CDR3 DNA reads as TGTGCCAGCAGTTCTAGCGGGGGACCCGAGACCCAGTACTTC. Amino acid sequence: CASSSSGGPETQYF.